This T cell receptor (beta chain) emerged from a study of technical replicates of blood from several donors. The count of this clone is one. Deletions cut 5 bases from V and 4 bases from J, with 18 bases between. The germline V gene encodes CDR1 MNHEY and CDR2 SVGAGI. This CDR3 has 15 residues. TCRdb's copy holds only in-frame clones and misses some; the assay was immunoSEQ multiplex PCR. Seen here are roughly 72,000 clones, approximately 94% observed once, and the top ten hold approximately 0.4%. The TCR sequence derives from a human donor in good health. This sequence joins TRBV6-5 and TRBJ2-7; D uncertain. Sample: T cells isolated from PBMCs. The DNA of the CDR3 is TGTGCCAGCAGTCCACAGTGGGTTTACCCTTACGAGCAGTACTTC. Translated, it gives CASSPQWVYPYEQYF.